This is a list of T cell receptor beta chains from one sample in a study of shared clonotypes between healthy human individuals. Profiling relied on immunoSEQ multiplex PCR, and the TCRdb table lists in-frame clones only, not all of them. The profile shows about 2,500,000 clones, about 92% of them singletons. The specimen was naive CD4+ T cells sorted from blood. These receptors all stem from a man between 18 and 29 years old in good health. CDR3s leave out the opening cysteine and the closing phenylalanine or tryptophan.

ASSLGESGQETQY | 13 | TRBV5-1
ASSIASDGVLEQY | 13 | TRBV19
ASSVDLAGVPPYNEQF | 16 | TRBV9
ATGGGVNVLT | 10 | TRBV5-1
ASSPGTLGDEQF | 12 | TRBV19
ASSLTRTFAGELF | 13 | TRBV7-9
ATRGLVGQPQH | 11 | TRBV28
ASSPSVQETQY | 11 | TRBV28
ASSLDGTEAF | 10 | TRBV11-2
ASSSHLLLRELF | 12 | TRBV11-2
ASSPQLGRVGNGEQY | 15 | TRBV18
ASSIYRGPEWSTDTQY | 16 | TRBV5-6
ASRLIVADTQY | 11 | TRBV7-9
ASWGAPNTEAF | 11 | TRBV28
ASSLPTTPTEAF | 12 | TRBV5-1
ASSGNWELF | 9 | TRBV25-1
ASSGGQGGTDTQY | 13 | TRBV5-4
ASSAQAKNIQY | 11 | TRBV2
ASSLSGADGELF | 12 | TRBV7-2
ASTYPDRSSTDTQY | 14 | TRBV28
ASSLEGTSSGELF | 13 | TRBV5-1
ASRRDRAMNTEAF | 13 | TRBV19
ASSGGTGSTDTQY | 13 | TRBV2
ASSLPSNYGYT | 11 | TRBV5-6
ASSLSNQPQH | 10 | TRBV7-8
ASSVASGGNYGYT | 13 | TRBV9
ASSLTRTGYGSYEQY | 15 | TRBV7-2
ASSQDVIYNEQF | 12 | TRBV4-1
ASTSIDGARNTEAF | 14 | TRBV25-1
ASSLEVAGAGQQF | 13 | TRBV7-2
ASSPLGRGTYT | 11 | TRBV19
ASSIDGGYSNQPQH | 14 | TRBV19
ASSPAGSSGNTIY | 13 | TRBV18
ASSENRDEQF | 10 | TRBV10-1
ATSRDRDRGGQETQY | 15 | TRBV15
ASSLGGFDEQF | 11 | TRBV11-3
ASSLQAGGNYEQY | 13 | TRBV27
ASRPRTGLSYEQY | 13 | TRBV13
ASSYRGANEKLF | 12 | TRBV6-1
ASSPTGQGNTIY | 12 | TRBV28
ASSLRGQPNTEAF | 13 | TRBV6-1
ASSRSGTGSYEQY | 13 | TRBV18
ASSLDRASANYGYT | 14 | TRBV7-9
ASSPYWTSGTDTQY | 14 | TRBV9
ASTAGGLLLRGYT | 13 | TRBV10-2
ASSIGLDSYEQY | 12 | TRBV19
ASSFNEKLF | 9 | TRBV2